This T cell receptor beta chain appears in the sequencing data of a study of cytomegalovirus exposure and HLA in healthy donors. The study's findings and limits: Trimming of TCR beta V- and J-genes showed a link, identified in a later analysis, to a missense DCLRE1C variant.

This clone was recorded once. Its antigen remains unidentified. V was clipped by 0 bases and J by 3 bases, with 6 bases between them. The CDR3 loop spans 13 amino acids. Germline V lookup: CDR1 SGHRS, CDR2 YFSETQ. The PCR was carried out with 60 Vbeta primers and 13 Jbeta primers. TCRdb's table, derived via immunoSEQ multiplex PCR, lists solely in-frame clones and lacks some. The sample contains approximately 79,000 clones, 60% to 80% of which appear only once. The V gene is TRBV5-1, the J gene TRBJ1-2; no firm D call. The sequencing input was PBMCs. The TCR sequence derives from a boy younger than 18 in good health and CMV-seronegative. Written as DNA, the CDR3 is TGCGCCAGCAGCTTGGTTTCGGACTATGGCTACACCTTC. Translation: CASSLVSDYGYTF.